This passage covers 29 T cell receptor beta chains from one sample sequenced in a study of Graves' ophthalmopathy and Graves' hyperthyroidism. Amplification targeted the TCR beta CDR3 regions, with RNA transcripts as the source material. The first round was an RT-PCR with HTBI primers, and the second round was a multiplex PCR. TCRdb passed the multiplex PCR reads through MiXCR, listing each CDR3 protein once. Seen here are 500,000 to 700,000 distinct CDR3 sequences, about a fifth observed once, and the top ten hold approximately 6.9%. Sequenced input: peripheral blood. Receptor source: a woman aged 18-30 years with stable Graves' hyperthyroidism. Some clones in this sample may be carry-over from other donors' samples.

This clonotype has ten or more counts. The CDR3 loop is CASSGDPPYEQYF. The CDR3 bases are TGTGCCAGCAGCGGGGACCCCCCCTACGAGCAGTACTTC. This chain links TRBV12-3 or TRBV12-4 with TRBJ2-7; perhaps D is TRBD1 or TRBD2 (5 bases each). CDR3 length: 13 residues. The ends were cut back, 6 bases at V and 2 bases at J, with 11 bases in the middle.

The rearrangement uses TRBV30 and TRBJ1-2; no definite D call. Germline V lookup: CDR1 GTSNPN, CDR2 SVGIG (reference sequence). Trimming took 5 bases from V and 8 from J, leaving 12 bases between them. There are 11 residues in the CDR3. Here the CDR3 reads CAWGILRGYTF. The CDR3 DNA follows: TGTGCCTGGGGGATTTTGCGCGGCTACACCTTC.

This clonotype was seen at least ten times. The V call is TRBV5-1, the J call TRBJ1-1; a weak D match, TRBD1 (6 bases). Per the germline V gene, CDR1 is SGHRS and CDR2 is YFSETQ. V lost 3 bases and J 11 bases, leaving 17 bases between the germline ends. The CDR3 has 13 residues. Written as DNA, the CDR3 is TGCGCCAGCAGCTGGAACAGGGAATCGGAGGCTTTCTTT. This sequence encodes CASSWNRESEAFF.

This clonotype was counted at least ten times. This rearrangement joins TRBV20-1 to TRBJ1-5; D is possibly TRBD1 (6 bases). Germline V gives CDR1 DFQATT, CDR2 SNEGSKA (reference sequence). This CDR3 has 15 residues. The V gene lost 5 bases and the J gene lost 1 base, with 15 bases spanning the gap. The CDR3 DNA reads TGCAGTGCTCTCACACAGGGACTCAGCAATCAGCCCCAGCATTTT. Translating gives CSALTQGLSNQPQHF.

This clonotype was counted ten times or more. The chain is built from TRBV5-1 and TRBJ1-3; D perhaps matches TRBD1 (5 bases). V was shortened by 4 bases and J by 0 bases, with 11 bases between the two germline ends. This CDR3 comprises 15 residues. Germline V gene data show CDR1 as SGHRS and CDR2 as YFSETQ. The CDR3 region has the DNA TGCGCCAGCAGCCCGGGGCACACCTCTGGAAACACCATATATTTT. Its translation: CASSPGHTSGNTIYF.

The chain carries TRBV6-1 and TRBJ1-1, with a possible D match to TRBD1 (5 bases). CDR1 and CDR2 (germline): MNHNS, SASEGT. Trimming shortened V by 0 bases and J by 5 bases, and 22 bases separated the two germline ends. The CDR3 spans 18 residues. The CDR3 region is CASSEAIFQGHVSTEAFF. DNA for the CDR3: TGTGCCAGCAGTGAAGCGATATTCCAGGGCCATGTTAGTACTGAAGCTTTCTTT.

This chain joins TRBV2 and TRBJ2-1, with D unresolved. The V gene's germline CDR1 is SNHLY and CDR2 FYNNEI. V lost 2 bases and J lost 7, with 15 bases in between. The CDR3 consists of 15 residues. This CDR3 reads CASSESTPQVNEQFF. The CDR3 nucleotides read TGTGCCAGCAGTGAAAGTACCCCTCAGGTGAATGAGCAGTTCTTC.

This clonotype appeared many times. This chain joins TRBV3-1 and TRBJ2-2; 9 bases agree with TRBD2. CDR1 is LGHDT, CDR2 YNNKEL, per germline (reference sequence). The CDR3 is 15 amino acids. V was clipped by 3 bases and J by 5 bases; unmatched bases: 4. CDR3 in amino acids: CASSHSGRGTGELFF. In DNA form, the CDR3 reads TGTGCCAGCAGCCATAGCGGGAGAGGGACCGGGGAGCTGTTTTTT.

This clonotype was observed many times. CDR3: CATSRVAEQETQYF. The CDR3, as DNA: TGTGCCACCAGTAGGGTTGCCGAGCAAGAGACCCAGTACTTC. The chain carries TRBV15 and TRBJ2-5; the D is unclear. V was clipped by 6 bases and J by 2 bases, with 13 bases between them. This CDR3 comprises 14 residues. Germline V CDR1 and CDR2: LNHNV, YYDKDF (reference sequence). Full variable domain (missing parts from reference TRBV15 and TRBJ2-5): DAMVIQNPRYQVTQFGKPVTLSCSQTLNHNVMYWYQQKSSQAPKLLFHYYDKDFNNEADTPDNFQSRRPNTSFCFLDIRSPGLGDTAMYLCATSRVAEQETQYFGPGTRLLVL.

In this sample, this clonotype turned up many times. The CDR3 DNA is TGTGCCAGCAGTTACTCGGGACAAGACTACGAGCAGTACTTC. Its protein product is CASSYSGQDYEQYF. J is TRBJ2-7 and V is TRBV6-5; perhaps TRBD1 as D (6 bases). The germline CDR1 and CDR2 sequences are MNHEY and SVGAGI. V was shortened by 0 bases and J by 3 bases, with 9 bases between the two germline ends. CDR3 length: 14 residues.

This clonotype was seen at least ten times. V gene TRBV15 combines with J gene TRBJ1-5; D is unclear. Trimming shortened V by 1 base and J by 1 base, and 5 bases separated the two germline ends. The CDR3 is made up of 14 amino acids. Looked up from germline, CDR1 is LNHNV and CDR2 is YYDKDF (reference sequence). CDR3 bases: TGTGCCACCAGCAGAGTCAGGAGCAATCAGCCCCAGCATTTT. Translating it yields CATSRVRSNQPQHF. Complete variable domain (other parts from reference TRBV15 and TRBJ1-5): DAMVIQNPRYQVTQFGKPVTLSCSQTLNHNVMYWYQQKSSQAPKLLFHYYDKDFNNEADTPDNFQSRRPNTSFCFLDIRSPGLGDTAMYLCATSRVRSNQPQHFGDGTRLSIL.

This clonotype was detected a few times. Its ends do not fully match the called genes, so a read error is possible. V and J are TRBV20-1 and TRBJ2-4, with D perhaps TRBD1 (7 bases). Germline-derived CDR1 and CDR2 are DFQATT and SNEGSKA (reference sequence). The CDR3 is 14 residues long. The CDR3 DNA follows: TGCAGTGCCGGGGGACAGTCGGCCAAAAACATTAAGTACTTC. It translates to CSAGGQSAKNIKYF.

This clonotype was seen ten or more times. The genes are TRBV11-2 and TRBJ1-5, with TRBD1 as a possible D gene (6 bases). Germline CDR1 SGHAT, CDR2 FQNNGV. This CDR3 has 15 residues. The V and J ends lost 5 bases and 0 bases respectively, with 11 bases between them. The CDR3 is CASSRTGSSNQPQHF. The CDR3 nucleotides read TGTGCCAGCAGCCGCACAGGGAGTAGCAATCAGCCCCAGCATTTT.

V is TRBV10-3 and J is TRBJ1-1; TRBD1 aligns across 7 bases. With V trimmed by 10 bases and J by 1 base, 6 bases remained unmatched. The CDR3 is 13 residues long. Germline CDR1 ENHRY, CDR2 SYGVKD. The CDR3 here is CATTGDTNTEAFF. CDR3 nucleotide sequence: TGTGCCACCACAGGGGATACGAACACTGAAGCTTTCTTT.

This clonotype is a singleton in its sample. The V gene is TRBV12-3 or TRBV12-4, the J gene TRBJ2-5, with a tentative D call TRBD2 (6 bases). Trimming left V 2 bases short and J 2 bases short, with 15 bases between. This CDR3 is 16 amino acids long. CDR3 loop: CASSLWASAVQETQYF. The DNA for the CDR3 is TGTGCCAGCAGTTTATGGGCTAGCGCGGTACAAGAGACCCAGTACTTC.

The chain is built from TRBV9 and TRBJ1-6; TRBD1 matches 8 bases. Germline V gives CDR1 SGDLS, CDR2 YYNGEE. Trimming took 5 bases from V and 7 from J; bases not matched to a gene: 11. This CDR3 comprises 16 residues. This CDR3 reads CASSLGQGGLNSPLHF. The CDR3 DNA reads TGTGCCAGCAGTCTCGGACAGGGAGGTTTGAATTCACCCCTCCACTTT.

This clonotype was detected only a few times. CDR3 sequence reads: CASSLGSPAYEQYF. For the CDR3, the DNA is TGTGCCAGCAGCTTAGGTTCCCCTGCCTACGAGCAGTACTTC. The chain has TRBV7-2 and TRBJ2-7; D is unresolved. Trimming pared 1 base from V and 2 bases from J, leaving 9 bases between. Germline values: CDR1 SGHTA, CDR2 FQGNSA. The CDR3 is made up of 14 amino acids.

This clonotype was seen at least ten times. The rearrangement uses TRBV6-5 and TRBJ1-1, with no clear D. There are 14 residues in the CDR3. Trimming removed 2 bases at V and 1 base at J, with 8 bases between. Germline CDR1 and CDR2: MNHEY and SVGAGI. The CDR3 nucleotides are TGTGCCAGCAGTTACCCCGGCGGGAACACTGAAGCTTTCTTT. Encoded protein: CASSYPGGNTEAFF.

The chain joins TRBV18 to TRBJ2-7, with D perhaps TRBD1 (6 bases). From germline, CDR1 is KGHSH and CDR2 LQKENI. The length of the CDR3 is 13 residues. V gave up 1 base and J gave up 5 bases, with 9 bases separating them. The CDR3 reads CASSPRQGNEQYF. The CDR3 DNA is TGTGCCAGCTCACCACGGCAGGGGAACGAGCAGTACTTC.

This clonotype appeared many times. The chain combines TRBV7-9 with TRBJ1-1, with no clear D. This CDR3 spans 14 amino acids. The V end was cut by 4 bases, the J end by 1 base, with 10 bases between. Germline V lookup: CDR1 SEHNR, CDR2 FQNEAQ (reference sequence). The CDR3 nucleotides are TGTGCCAGCAGCTGGGGTATCGGGAACACTGAAGCTTTCTTT. Residues: CASSWGIGNTEAFF.

The rearrangement joins TRBV29-1 to TRBJ2-7; D is ambiguous. Germline V gives CDR1 SQVTM, CDR2 ANQGSEA. The CDR3 has 13 amino acids. Trimming took off 0 bases at V and 2 bases at J, with 8 bases between the two ends. The CDR3 DNA reads as TGCAGCGTTGAAGATCCCAGTACCTACGAGCAGTACTTC. It encodes CSVEDPSTYEQYF.

With regard to this clonotype: Given a much more abundant clone one base away, this may be a read error. J is TRBJ1-1 and V is TRBV20-1; D may be TRBD1 (6 bases). CDR3 length equals 14 residues. Per germline, CDR1 DFQATT and CDR2 SNEGSKA (reference sequence). In DNA, the CDR3 is TGCAGTGGGACGAACAGGGCAACGAACACTGAAGCTTGCTTT. Protein product: CSGTNRATNTEACF.

In the case of this clonotype: One end of the junction varies from germline; a read error may be responsible. This CDR3 is CARSPRRYMNTEAFF. CDR3 bases: TGTGCCCGGAGTCCCAGGAGATATATGAACACTGAAGCTTTCTTT. This chain connects TRBV30 to TRBJ1-1; D call uncertain. Germline CDR1 reads GTSNPN; CDR2 reads SVGIG (reference sequence). The CDR3 runs 15 residues.

Many counts were recorded for this clonotype. The rearrangement joins TRBV6-2 or TRBV6-3 to TRBJ2-5; the D is unclear. Germline assignment: CDR1 MNHEY and CDR2 SVGEGT. Trimming took off 6 bases at V and 3 bases at J, with 14 bases between the two ends. This CDR3 has 14 residues. As DNA, the CDR3 is TGTGCCAGCAGCCCCACGTTGGCGGAAGAGACCCAGTACTTC. Protein product: CASSPTLAEETQYF.

The V call is TRBV6-1, the J call TRBJ1-5, with 7 positions matching TRBD1. The CDR3 runs to 15 residues. The junction had 9 bases not matched to a gene; V was cut back by 9 bases and J by 1 base. CDR1 is MNHNS, CDR2 SASEGT, per germline. The CDR3, as DNA: TGTGCCAGTACTAGACAGGGTGAAAGCAATCAGCCCCAGCATTTT. Translation gives CASTRQGESNQPQHF.

This clonotype has a count of ten or more. The V gene is TRBV12-3 or TRBV12-4, the J gene TRBJ2-7; a possible D gene is TRBD1 (6 bases). The CDR3 is 16 amino acids. The V end lost 3 bases, the J end lost 0 bases, and 15 bases lay between the germline ends. The CDR3 DNA follows: TGTGCCAGCAGTTTTTATGGGGACATTCGCTCCTACGAGCAGTACTTC. Residues: CASSFYGDIRSYEQYF.

This clonotype was recorded many times. V usage is TRBV28 and J usage is TRBJ1-3; a weak D match, TRBD1 (5 bases). Germline-derived CDR1 and CDR2 are MDHEN and SYDVKM. The CDR3 is 15 amino acids. V was clipped by 5 bases and J by 4 bases, with 15 bases between them. The CDR3 spells CASSPAQGAGNTIYF. The DNA for the CDR3 is TGTGCCAGCAGTCCAGCCCAGGGCGCCGGAAACACCATATATTTT.

This clonotype was detected ten times or more. The chain recombines TRBV20-1 with TRBJ1-1; D unresolved. The germline V and J ends were trimmed by 5 bases and 1 base, with 11 bases remaining between them. Germline-derived CDR1 and CDR2 are DFQATT and SNEGSKA (reference sequence). This CDR3 contains 13 residues. The CDR3 is CSASPYANTEAFF. The CDR3 DNA follows: TGCAGTGCTTCCCCATACGCGAACACTGAAGCTTTCTTT.

The chain couples TRBV20-1 to TRBJ1-2; 9 positions agree with TRBD1. The germline gives CDR1 DFQATT, CDR2 SNEGSKA (reference sequence). The V gene end was trimmed by 2 bases and the J gene end by 7 bases; junction bases not matched to a gene: 14. CDR3 length: 16 residues. CDR3 nucleotides: TGCAGTGCTAGACAAAGCCCCAAACAGGGGGCAAGTGGCTACACCTTC. Translating it yields CSARQSPKQGASGYTF.